This T cell receptor (beta chain) is drawn from a study of blood T cell repertoires in COVID-19 (dated by TCRdb to the early 2020s). Study-wide context: The collaborator samples originated in the United States, Italy and Spain and spanned the acute and convalescent phases of COVID-19. The prospective study material was composed of cDNA or gDNA derived from T cells, B-cell-depleted T cells, or PBMCs. Deeply sampled blood TCRbeta repertoires from subjects exposed to, actively infected with, or recovered from COVID-19 were included in the dataset. The repertoires were released in a freely available public database meant as a resource for research on the immune response to SARS-CoV-2. The samples were drawn from two sources: the first 160 participants of the ongoing ImmuneRACE study, and 1,000 to 1,500 subjects contributed by 6 global collaborators. The sample metadata nearly always contained a de-identified subject ID, COVID-19 status, age in years and sex. Where HLA class I and class II types were available, the types were taken from metadata supplied by the sample provider, not from assay-based typing. General study outcomes and caveats: The quantity of clinical and demographic metadata differed by source and by participant and was supplied without curation.

TCRbeta CDR3 regions were amplified from genomic DNA by means of the immunoSEQ Assay, a bias-controlled multiplex PCR. As for how the authors treated the data: Within the assay, amplification of reference gene primers was used to estimate how many nucleated cells each sample contained. Sequence reads were collapsed and filtered to measure the absolute abundance of every unique TCRbeta CDR3 rearrangement. For each sample, productive Simpson clonality was calculated by taking the square root of Simpson's diversity index across productive rearrangements. TCRdb holds this immuneACCESS table with in-frame rearrangements only. Some clones are missing; in checked studies, unresolved V genes explain under half, and the rest has no known cause. That table furnishes V, J and clone size, whereas the DNA furnished D and trimming. Present in this sample are about 230,000 clones, roughly 80% of which were seen just once. In total, the top ten clones hold approximately 7.2% of the sample.

The collaborating institutions used their own protocols to collect whole blood in K2EDTA tubes. For TCRbeta analysis, collaborators shipped samples as frozen whole blood, isolated PBMCs, or DNA extracted from either of those sample types. On this clone: Its antigen specificity is not known. Base qualities are not at hand, and no much larger clone is one base apart.

Between the V and J ends, shortened by 4 bases and 4 bases respectively, the junction contains 17 bases. From its cysteine to its phenylalanine, the CDR3 spans 15 amino acids. The retained sequence is limited to the CDR3, 45 bases, with the frame set at the first base. CDR1 SQVTM and CDR2 ANQGSEA were looked up in the germline V gene. The clonotype was recovered from a woman aged 80 or over with acute or convalescent COVID-19. In this chain, TRBV29-1 is recombined with TRBJ2-1; D gene: possibly TRBD1, on 5 matching bases. Sequenced sample: peripheral blood. The sequence in DNA is TGCAGCGTTGCCAAGTCGGCAGGGAAGTACAATGAGCAGTTCTTC. Its protein product is CSVAKSAGKYNEQFF.